Reported below is one T cell receptor beta chain. The data are from a study of blood T cell repertoires in COVID-19. The wider study: There were acute and convalescent COVID-19 samples, and they came from the United States, Italy and Spain.

Clones were read by immunoSEQ multiplex PCR, and TCRdb kept only the in-frame ones, dropping some. The sample lists 150,000 to 200,000 clones, around 76% occurring once. Enrolment of Seattle patients took place during active infection, and they were followed longitudinally. Input material: peripheral blood. This sequence was found in a woman in her fifties or sixties with COVID-19, enrolled during active disease.

The CDR3 loop is CASRNGGGIGYTF. The CDR3, as DNA: TGTGCCAGCAGAAACGGCGGGGGAATTGGCTACACCTTC. The V and J genes are TRBV6-5 and TRBJ1-2, with D perhaps TRBD1 (5 bases). CDR1 and CDR2 from the germline V gene are MNHEY and SVGAGI. CDR3 length equals 13 residues. V dropped 6 bases and J dropped 7 bases, with 15 bases sitting between them.